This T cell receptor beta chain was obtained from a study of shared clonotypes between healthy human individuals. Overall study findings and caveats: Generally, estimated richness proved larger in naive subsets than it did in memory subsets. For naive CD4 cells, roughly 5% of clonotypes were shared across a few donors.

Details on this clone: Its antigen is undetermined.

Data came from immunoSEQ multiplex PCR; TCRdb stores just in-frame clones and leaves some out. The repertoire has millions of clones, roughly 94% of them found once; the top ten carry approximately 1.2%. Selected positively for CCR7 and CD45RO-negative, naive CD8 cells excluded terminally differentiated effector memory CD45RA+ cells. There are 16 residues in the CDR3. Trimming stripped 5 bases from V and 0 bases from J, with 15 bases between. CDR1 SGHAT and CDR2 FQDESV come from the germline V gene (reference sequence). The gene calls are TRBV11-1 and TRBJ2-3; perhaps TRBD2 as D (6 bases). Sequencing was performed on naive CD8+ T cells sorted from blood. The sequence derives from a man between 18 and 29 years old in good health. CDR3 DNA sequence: TGTGCCAGCAGCCGCGTTGGTAGCGGCAGCACAGATACGCAGTATTTT. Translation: CASSRVGSGSTDTQYF.